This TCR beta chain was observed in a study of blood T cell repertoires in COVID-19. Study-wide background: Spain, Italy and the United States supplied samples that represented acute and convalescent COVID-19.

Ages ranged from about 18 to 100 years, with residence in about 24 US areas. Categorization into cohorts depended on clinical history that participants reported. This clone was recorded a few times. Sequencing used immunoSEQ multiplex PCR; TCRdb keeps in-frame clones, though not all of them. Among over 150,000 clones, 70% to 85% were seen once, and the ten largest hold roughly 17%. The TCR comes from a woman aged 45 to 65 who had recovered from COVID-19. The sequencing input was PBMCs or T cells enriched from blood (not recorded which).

The CDR3 region is CAISDTTRGNTEAFF. The CDR3 nucleotides read TGTGCCATCAGTGACACTACACGGGGTAACACTGAAGCTTTCTTT. The V call is TRBV10-3, the J call TRBJ1-1; D gene unclear. The germline V gene has CDR1 ENHRY and CDR2 SYGVKD. Trimming took 3 bases from V and 2 from J, leaving 13 bases between them. This CDR3 is 15 amino acids long.